What follows describes a single T cell receptor (beta chain). CDR1 is LNHDA, CDR2 SQIVND, per germline (reference sequence). This CDR3 contains 14 residues. With 3 bases removed from V and 1 base from J, the gap between germline ends came to 9 bases. Libraries were prepared by immunoSEQ multiplex PCR; TCRdb keeps only in-frame clonotypes and omits some of them. The sample yields around 270,000 clones, about 89% seen once. This entry belongs to a study of blood T cell repertoires in COVID-19. The sequencing sample was made of peripheral blood. V and J are TRBV19 and TRBJ1-1; tentative D call: TRBD1 (5 bases). The clonotype was recovered from a man aged 40-49 years with acute or convalescent COVID-19. CDR3 loop: CASSISGSNTEAFF. CDR3 sequence (DNA): TGTGCCAGTAGTATCTCAGGGTCGAACACTGAAGCTTTCTTT.